Below, 2 T cell receptor beta chains from the same sample are listed, as sequenced in a study of cytomegalovirus exposure and HLA in healthy donors. TCRdb's copy holds only in-frame clones and misses some; the assay was immunoSEQ multiplex PCR. The sample shows 250,000 to 400,000 clones, over 75% of them seen only once. The sequenced sample was PBMCs. The receptors originated from a man aged 30-40 years in good health and CMV-seronegative.

This chain uses TRBV25-1 with TRBJ2-2, with a tentative D call TRBD2 (5 bases). The CDR3 extends over 15 amino acids. Germline V gene data show CDR1 as MGHDK and CDR2 as SYGVNS. Trimming cost V 6 bases and J 5 bases, with 16 bases left between them. DNA of the CDR3: TGTGCCAGCAGCGTGGCGGGTCTGCGGACCGGGGAGCTGTTTTTT. Translating it yields CASSVAGLRTGELFF.

This clone was counted between two and nine times. The chain uses TRBV19 and TRBJ2-7; tentative D call: TRBD1 (6 bases). Germline V CDR1 and CDR2: LNHDA, SQIVND (reference sequence). The V end was cut by 1 base, the J end by 7 bases, with 17 bases between. CDR3 length equals 15 residues. Here the CDR3 reads CASSIVAGALTEQYF. The CDR3 DNA is TGTGCCAGTAGTATAGTTGCAGGGGCGTTGACAGAGCAGTACTTC. Using reference TRBV19 and TRBJ2-7 for the parts outside the CDR3, the full variable domain is DGGITQSPKYLFRKEGQNVTLSCEQNLNHDAMYWYRQDPGQGLRLIYYSQIVNDFQKGDIAEGYSVSREKKESFPLTVTSAQKNPTAFYLCASSIVAGALTEQYFGPGTRLTVT.